A single sample gave rise to the 4 T cell receptor beta chains below, sequenced in a study of blood T cell repertoires in COVID-19. Generated by immunoSEQ multiplex PCR, the TCRdb table keeps only in-frame clones and is missing some. The data contain approximately 90,000 clones, 86% of them singletons. Specimen: peripheral blood. Receptor source: a man between 60 and 70 years old with acute or convalescent COVID-19.

The genes are TRBV5-6 and TRBJ1-1; tentative D call: TRBD1 (6 bases). Trimming shortened V by 2 bases and J by 5 bases, and 13 bases separated the two germline ends. The CDR3 spans 14 residues. The germline V gene has CDR1 SGHDT and CDR2 YYEEEE. The CDR3 sequence is CASSFTGKGTEAFF. CDR3 bases: TGTGCCAGCAGCTTCACAGGGAAGGGAACTGAAGCTTTCTTT.

Only a few counts were recorded for this clone. This sequence joins TRBV6-4 and TRBJ1-1; possible D gene TRBD1, 5 bases. This CDR3 is 13 amino acids long. Germline CDR1 MRHNA, CDR2 SNTAGT. The V end was cut by 2 bases, the J end by 5 bases, with 9 bases between. CDR3 nucleotides: TGTGCCAGCAGTGACAGGGGCGGTACTGAAGCTTTCTTT. Amino acids: CASSDRGGTEAFF.

Only one count was recorded for this clone. The chain carries TRBV30 and TRBJ2-3; D possibly corresponds to TRBD2 (5 bases). Germline loops: CDR1 GTSNPN, CDR2 SVGIG (reference sequence). This CDR3 spans 13 amino acids. V lost 2 bases and J lost 5, with 11 bases in between. The DNA for the CDR3 is TGTGCCTGGAGTCAGAGGGCTGGAGATACGCAGTATTTT. It codes for CAWSQRAGDTQYF. The variable domain in full, with the rest retrieved from reference TRBV30 and TRBJ2-3, is SQTIHQWPATLVQPVGSPLSLECTVEGTSNPNLYWYRQAAGRGLQLLFYSVGIGQISSEVPQNLSASRPQDRQFILSSKKLLLSDSGFYLCAWSQRAGDTQYFGPGTRLTVL.

The chain joins TRBV19 to TRBJ1-2; no definite D call. This CDR3 has 10 residues. CDR1 and CDR2 (germline): LNHDA, SQIVND (reference sequence). CDR3 DNA sequence: TGTGCAAGCCTCGGTACGGGCTACACCTTC. Encoded protein: CASLGTGYTF.